Listed here are 16 T cell receptor beta chains from one sample, sequenced in a study of breast tumors, draining lymph nodes, adjacent tissues. The lymph nodes were axillary draining lymph nodes from breast cancer patients. TCRdb re-called the multiplex PCR reads through MiXCR, storing one row per CDR3 protein. Of about 230,000 distinct CDR3 sequences listed, around 32% are singletons. The sequenced sample was axillary lymph node tissue. These receptors were collected from a female donor with breast cancer. Some clones in this sample may be carry-over from other donors' samples.

The sample holds a few counts of this clonotype. A much bigger clone sits one base away, suggesting this may be a read error. Likely a read error: the CDR3 ends without its conserved phenylalanine or tryptophan. This chain connects TRBV12-3 or TRBV12-4 to TRBJ2-5, with 7 bases identical to TRBD1. The CDR3 contains 15 residues. Germline trimming cut 5 bases from V and 4 bases from J; bases unmatched to any gene: 10. In DNA form, the CDR3 reads TGTGCCAGCAGTCCCAACAGGGGAAAGTTAGAGACCCAGTACCTC. Protein: CASSPNRGKLETQYL.

The rearrangement uses TRBV11-3 and TRBJ1-1; perhaps TRBD1 as D (5 bases). Germline V gene data show CDR1 as SGHNT and CDR2 as YENEEA. The CDR3 sequence is 14 residues long. The V and J ends lost 4 bases and 1 base respectively, with 10 bases between them. The CDR3 nucleotides are TGTGCCAGCAGCTACAGGACCCAGAACACTGAAGCTTTCTTT. The encoded protein is CASSYRTQNTEAFF.

This clonotype was detected ten times or more. The chain joins TRBV9 to TRBJ2-7; TRBD1 aligns across 9 bases. The germline V gene has CDR1 SGDLS and CDR2 YYNGEE. This CDR3 region has 14 residues. J lost 4 bases, V lost 0 bases, and 2 bases had no gene match. CDR3 DNA: TGTGCCAGCAGCGTAGGGGACAGGGCTTACGAGCAGTACTTC. Protein: CASSVGDRAYEQYF.

This clonotype was picked up many times. The rearrangement links TRBV18 to TRBJ2-5; D is uncertain. The V gene's germline CDR1 is KGHSH and CDR2 LQKENI. Trimming left V 2 bases short and J 0 bases short, with 7 bases between. This CDR3 has 14 amino acids. The CDR3 DNA reads as TGTGCCAGCTCACCAAGACGGAACCAAGAGACCCAGTACTTC. Its protein product is CASSPRRNQETQYF.

This clonotype was detected many times. This chain uses TRBV18 with TRBJ1-5; D call uncertain. V lost 2 bases and J lost 7, with 12 bases in between. CDR3 size: 14 residues. CDR1 and CDR2 (germline): KGHSH, LQKENI. The CDR3 protein is CASSPGQAGQPQHF. CDR3 nucleotides: TGTGCCAGCTCACCAGGGCAGGCGGGGCAGCCCCAGCATTTT.

The rearrangement uses TRBV5-4 and TRBJ2-1; D not resolved. Between the trimmed V and J ends, which lost 0 bases and 6 bases, there was a span of 7 bases. There are 13 residues in the CDR3. CDR1 and CDR2 from the germline V gene are SGHNT and YYREEE (reference sequence). The CDR3 DNA reads TGTGCCAGCAGCTTGGTCCGCTCCAATGAGCAGTTCTTC. It translates to CASSLVRSNEQFF.

The chain links TRBV19 to TRBJ1-1, with a possible D match to TRBD1 (6 bases). This CDR3 is built from 11 residues. Per germline, CDR1 LNHDA and CDR2 SQIVND (reference sequence). Trimming pared 4 bases from V and 11 bases from J, leaving 11 bases between. Written as DNA, the CDR3 is TGTGCCAGTAGTAGTAAGGGGGTGGCTTTCTTT. Its protein is CASSSKGVAFF.

The chain links TRBV18 to TRBJ1-4; 11 bases match TRBD1. This CDR3 is 15 amino acids long. Looked up from germline, CDR1 is KGHSH and CDR2 is LQKENI. V shed 3 bases and J 7 bases; nucleotides not matched to a gene: 4. The CDR3 region is CASSPGGTGGEKLFF. CDR3 nucleotides: TGTGCCAGCTCACCGGGAGGGACAGGGGGTGAAAAACTGTTTTTT.

Worth noting for this clonotype: A much larger clone sits a single nucleotide away, making a read error possible. No conserved phenylalanine or tryptophan is present at the end of the CDR3, so a read error is the likely explanation. The chain employs TRBV7-8 and TRBJ2-4, with 9 bases that match TRBD2. Trimming cost V 5 bases and J 7 bases; bases outside gene matches: 6. Germline V gene sequence: CDR1 SGHVS, CDR2 FQNEAQ. The CDR3 totals 14 residues. The CDR3 DNA follows: TGTGCCAGCAGCAATAGCGGGAGTGGGAACATTCAGTACCTC. This encodes CASSNSGSGNIQYL.

This clonotype was counted at least ten times. This sequence joins TRBV2 and TRBJ2-2, with TRBD1 as a possible D gene (5 bases). V gave up 5 bases and J gave up 5 bases, with 15 bases separating them. This CDR3 is built from 15 residues. CDR1 and CDR2 (germline): SNHLY, FYNNEI. The CDR3 DNA reads TGTGCCAGCAGTTCGTCTCAGGGTGGAACCGGGGAGCTGTTTTTT. Residues: CASSSSQGGTGELFF.

With respect to this clonotype: A single base separates this from a much larger clone, so it may be a read error. This chain joins TRBV7-9 and TRBJ2-1; 8 bases are a match to TRBD1. Germline V gene sequence: CDR1 SEHNR, CDR2 FQNEAQ (reference sequence). The CDR3 spans 15 residues. In nucleotides, the CDR3 is TGTGCCAGCAGCTCCCCGGACAGGGCGGTGGGGGAGCAGCTCTTC. This codes for CASSSPDRAVGEQLF.

Many counts were recorded for this clonotype. This chain connects TRBV28 to TRBJ2-7; D possibly corresponds to TRBD2 (6 bases). Germline values: CDR1 MDHEN, CDR2 SYDVKM. Trimming cost V 7 bases and J 2 bases, with 12 bases left between them. CDR3 length: 13 amino acids. The CDR3 sequence: CASKISGTYEQYF. The CDR3 nucleotides read TGTGCCAGCAAAATTAGCGGTACCTACGAGCAGTACTTC. Supplemented by reference TRBV28 and TRBJ2-7, the full variable domain reads DVKVTQSSRYLVKRTGEKVFLECVQDMDHENMFWYRQDPGLGLRLIYFSYDVKMKEKGDIPEGYSVSREKKERFSLILESASTNQTSMYLCASKISGTYEQYFGPGTRLTVT.

Only a few counts were recorded for this clonotype. This could be a read error, since a much larger clone is one nucleotide away. The chain links TRBV6-5 to TRBJ2-7, with TRBD1 identical over 7 bases. This CDR3 spans 11 amino acids. Germline CDR1 MNHEY, CDR2 SVGAGI. This CDR3 is CAGSYGQVGYF. CDR3 coding DNA: TGTGCCGGCAGTTACGGACAGGTGGGGTACTTC.

There are many counts of this clonotype. V is TRBV6-1 and J is TRBJ2-1, with a weak D call TRBD2 (5 bases). This CDR3 has 16 amino acids. The germline V gene encodes CDR1 MNHNS and CDR2 SASEGT. Trimming stripped 1 base from V and 3 bases from J, with 13 bases between. This chain's CDR3 is CASSEGGLGFYNEQFF. The CDR3 DNA reads as TGTGCCAGCAGTGAAGGAGGGCTTGGGTTCTACAATGAGCAGTTCTTC.

As for this clonotype: A read error may explain this, as a much larger clone is one base away. The chain recombines TRBV27 with TRBJ2-5, with 7 bases matching TRBD2. Germline V gives CDR1 MNHEY, CDR2 SMNVEV (reference sequence). The CDR3 consists of 15 residues. V lost 5 bases to trimming and J lost 4 bases; unmatched junction nucleotides: 10. CDR3 residues: CASSPGLGFGETQYF. The CDR3 DNA is TGTGCCAGCAGTCCAGGACTAGGATTCGGAGAGACCCAGTACTTC.

Concerning this clonotype itself: Sequence at one end of the junction differs from germline and may be a read error. The V gene is TRBV11-2, the J gene TRBJ1-5; D is ambiguous. CDR3 size: 13 residues. Germline-derived CDR1 and CDR2 are SGHAT and FQNNGV. CDR3 bases: TGTGCCAGCAGCTTGGGCCTAAATCCGCCCCAGCATTTT. Protein product: CASSLGLNPPQHF.